This TCR beta chain derives from a study of blood T cell repertoires in COVID-19. Whole-study context: T cells, B-cell-depleted T cells, or PBMCs supplied cDNA or gDNA.

The count of this clone is one. Original data processing: Estimates of nucleated cell counts were drawn from the amplification of reference gene primers. Some clones are missing from TCRdb's copy, which holds only in-frame ones; the method was immunoSEQ multiplex PCR. That table is the source of V, J and clone size, and D and trimming were worked out from the DNA. The table includes some 130,000 clones, roughly nine tenths detected once. The germline CDR1 and CDR2 sequences are SQVTM and ANQGSEA. The V and J ends lost 3 bases and 3 bases, in that order; junction bases with no gene match: 9. This CDR3 has 16 residues.

This clonotype was obtained from a man aged 55-75 years with COVID-19, enrolled during active disease. The chain carries TRBV29-1 and TRBJ2-1, with TRBD2 matching 9 bases. Sequencing was carried out using peripheral blood. The CDR3 nucleotides read TGCAGCGTTGATGGTCTGGCGGGAGGGATCTACAATGAGCAGTTCTTC. Encoded protein: CSVDGLAGGIYNEQFF.